This T cell receptor (beta chain) was obtained from a study of T cell responses to AZD1222 COVID-19 vaccine. Study context: Investigators merged groups given second doses at roughly 4 or roughly 12 weeks.

Measured with immunoSEQ multiplex PCR; TCRdb has only the in-frame clones, and not every one. Of about 140,000 clones listed, roughly 93% are singletons. Trimming stripped 5 bases from V and 1 base from J, with 14 bases between. The CDR3 consists of 15 residues. The V gene's germline CDR1 is MGHRA and CDR2 YSYEKL. This clone was detected only once. Its specificity is unknown. Whole-study results and caveats: Among AZD1222 vaccinees, only six were seropositive at baseline. None of the repertoires were sampled until the peak T cell response had passed. A rise in Spike-specific TCR breadth and depth followed two AZD1222 doses.

The origin of this receptor is an adult in good health. This chain joins TRBV4-1 and TRBJ1-2; D may be TRBD1 (5 bases). The material was peripheral blood, obtained on day 0 of AZD1222 vaccination. For the CDR3, the DNA is TGCGCCAGCAGCTCCATTGCTAGGGGTAACTATGGCTACACCTTC. The encoded protein is CASSSIARGNYGYTF.